This is a list of T cell receptor beta chains from one sample in a study of OX40 agonist ivuxolimab in advanced cancers. Clones were sequenced by immunoSEQ multiplex PCR, and TCRdb holds only the in-frame ones, with some missing. The repertoire holds some 73,000 clones, with around 88% as singletons. Specimen: CD4+ or CD8+ T cells sorted from blood, collected in a trial of the OX40 agonist ivuxolimab. These receptors came from an adult with an advanced solid tumor such as melanoma, head and neck, liver or kidney cancer. Each CDR3 is given with its conserved first and last residue. A D gene is named only where the DNA matches it firmly. Clone size, where shown, is once, few, many, or a class for clones that have expanded.

j_gene,v_gene,d_gene,abundance,CDR3nt,CDR3aa
TRBJ2-1,TRBV4-1,TRBD1,.,TGCGCCAGCAGCCAAGATACGGTGAAGGGGGCCCTTAAGTTCTTC,CASSQDTVKGALKFF
TRBJ1-1,TRBV27,TRBD1,.,TGTGCCAGCAGTCCGCTTCGGGACAGGGACACTGAAGCTTTCTTT,CASSPLRDRDTEAFF
TRBJ1-5,TRBV21-1,.,.,TGTGCCAGCAGCAAAGGGGACGGGAATCAGCCCCAGCATTTT,CASSKGDGNQPQHF
TRBJ2-5,TRBV9,.,.,TGTGCCAGCAGCTCGGGTGGGATTGACCGAGGGACCCAGTACTTC,CASSSGGIDRGTQYF
TRBJ1-2,TRBV4-1,.,few,TGCGCCAGCAGCGAACCAACTCTGAGCTATGGCTACACCTTC,CASSEPTLSYGYTF
TRBJ2-7,TRBV5-1,TRBD1,.,TGCGCCAGCAGCTTGGCCGGGACAGGGGGCTACGAGCAGTACTTC,CASSLAGTGGYEQYF
TRBJ2-3,TRBV9,TRBD2,.,TGTGCCAGCAGCGTACAAGCGGGAGGCCCCCTCCGAGGAACAGATACGCAGTATTTT,CASSVQAGGPLRGTDTQYF
TRBJ2-3,TRBV7-3,.,few,TGTGCCAGCAGCTTAACCTACTCTAGCACAGATACGCAGTATTTT,CASSLTYSSTDTQYF
TRBJ1-4,TRBV2,.,.,TGTGCCAGCAGTAGTCAGATTAATGAAAAACTGTTTTTT,CASSSQINEKLFF
TRBJ2-1,TRBV19,TRBD2,.,TGTGCCAGTAGTATAGAAGAGCGGGGGTGGAATGAGCAGTTCTTC,CASSIEERGWNEQFF
TRBJ1-4,TRBV5-6,.,.,TGTGCCAGCAGCTTGAAGCAAGCCGCAACTAATGAAAAACTGTTTTTT,CASSLKQAATNEKLFF
TRBJ2-3,TRBV7-9,.,.,TGTGCCAGCAGCTTAATTGGGAGTAGAGATACGCAGTATTTT,CASSLIGSRDTQYF
TRBJ1-2,TRBV11-3,.,.,TGTGCCAGCAGCTCAGCCCTCCCTTCTCAGCCCAACTATGGCTACACCTTC,CASSSALPSQPNYGYTF
TRBJ2-3,TRBV7-2,.,.,TGTGCCAGCAGCCCCGACAGGTACACAGATACGCAGTATTTT,CASSPDRYTDTQYF
TRBJ1-4,TRBV5-6,.,.,TGTGCCAGCAGCTTGCGACAGACCTCAACTAATGAAAAACTGTTTTTT,CASSLRQTSTNEKLFF
TRBJ1-2,TRBV28,.,.,TGTGCCAGCACCCCAGAAACCTGGCAGGGGAAAGGCTACACCTTC,CASTPETWQGKGYTF
TRBJ2-2,TRBV6-4,.,.,TGTGCCAGCAGTCCGCAGGGTTTGGGAGAGCTGTTTTTT,CASSPQGLGELFF
TRBJ2-3,TRBV7-6,TRBD2,.,TGTGCCACTAAGACTAGCGGGAGCGGCACAGATACGCAGTATTTT,CATKTSGSGTDTQYF
TRBJ1-5,TRBV4-1,.,.,TGCGCCAGCAGCCAGCGTGCGGGGTATAGCAATCAGCCCCAGCATTTT,CASSQRAGYSNQPQHF
TRBJ1-2,TRBV28,.,.,TGTGCCAGCAGTTTATCAGGGGTTAACTATGGCTACACCTTC,CASSLSGVNYGYTF
TRBJ2-3,TRBV28,.,.,TGTGCCAGCAGTTTAACAGGACAGAGCACAGATACGCAGTATTTT,CASSLTGQSTDTQYF
TRBJ2-7,TRBV18,.,.,TGTGCCAGCTCACCAAACCTCGGCACAGGGACACCCTACGAGCAGTACTTC,CASSPNLGTGTPYEQYF
TRBJ1-3,TRBV5-4,.,.,TGTGCCAGCAGCTTGGAGGAGGCTGGAAACACCATATATTTT,CASSLEEAGNTIYF
TRBJ2-3,TRBV29-1,TRBD1,.,TGCAGCGTTCCTCCAGGGGGCGCAGATACGCAGTATTTT,CSVPPGGADTQYF
TRBJ2-7,TRBV11-2,TRBD1,.,TGTGCCAGCAGCTTAACATCGGGACAGCGTTCGGGGGAGCAGTACTTC,CASSLTSGQRSGEQYF
TRBJ1-3,TRBV2,.,few,TGTGCCAGCAGTGATAATCCCCGTTCTGGAAACACCATATATTTT,CASSDNPRSGNTIYF
TRBJ2-5,TRBV28,.,.,TGTGCCAGCAGTTTTTCAGGGGCAGAGACCCAGTACTTC,CASSFSGAETQYF
TRBJ2-5,TRBV7-3,.,.,TGTGCCAGCAGCTCGGGGCGAGGAGAGACCCAGTACTTC,CASSSGRGETQYF
TRBJ2-5,TRBV7-9,TRBD2,.,TGTGCCAGCAGCCTCTCCGGAGGGAGGGCAGAGACCCAGTACTTC,CASSLSGGRAETQYF
TRBJ1-3,TRBV5-4,.,.,TGTGCCAGCAGCGGGACCTATGGAAACACCATATATTTT,CASSGTYGNTIYF
TRBJ2-3,TRBV7-2,.,.,TGTGCCAGCAGCCTTACAAGTCTCCGGGCAGATACGCAGTATTTT,CASSLTSLRADTQYF
TRBJ1-2,TRBV5-4,TRBD1,.,TGTGCCAGCAGCTCGGAGGGCAGGGGGAACTATGGCTACACCTTC,CASSSEGRGNYGYTF
TRBJ1-5,TRBV10-3,TRBD1,.,TGTGCCACGAGGACAGGGGCAGACAATCAGCCCCAGCATTTT,CATRTGADNQPQHF
TRBJ1-2,TRBV28,.,.,TGTGCCAGCCGGGGTCCGTATGGCTACACCTTC,CASRGPYGYTF
TRBJ2-3,TRBV27,TRBD1,.,TGTGCCAGCAGTGCATTACAGGGGTCAGATACGCAGTATTTT,CASSALQGSDTQYF
TRBJ2-1,TRBV19,TRBD2,.,TGTGCCAGTAGTATATCCTCACTAGCGGGAGGATATGAGCAGTTCTTC,CASSISSLAGGYEQFF
TRBJ2-7,TRBV5-6,TRBD1,.,TGTGCCAGCAGCTTAACAGGGGGTTACGAGCAGTACTTC,CASSLTGGYEQYF
TRBJ2-2,TRBV9,.,few,TGTGCCAGCAGCGGAACTTTCGGCGGGGAGCTGTTTTTT,CASSGTFGGELFF
TRBJ2-2,TRBV23-1,TRBD1,.,TGCGCCAGCAGTCAAGGGGGGACGGGGACAGGGGCCGGGGAGCTGTTTTTT,CASSQGGTGTGAGELFF
TRBJ2-3,TRBV6-5,.,.,TGTGCCAGCCGGGGCGTTACAGCGCATACGCAGTATTTT,CASRGVTAHTQYF
TRBJ2-2,TRBV2,.,.,TGTGCCAGCAGTTGGGACTGGGGGGCCGCCGGGGAGCTGTTTTTT,CASSWDWGAAGELFF
TRBJ2-5,TRBV7-8,TRBD1,.,TGTGCCAGCAGCCAGGGGCAAGGGGGCCTTGGGGGGACCCAGTACTTC,CASSQGQGGLGGTQYF
TRBJ1-6,TRBV30,.,.,TGTGCCTGGAGTGTAGGGCTTGATAATTCACCCCTCCACTTT,CAWSVGLDNSPLHF